Only one count was recorded for the clone carrying this TCR beta chain. These data come from a study of blood T cells in healthy people across ages. Together with a sample-barcoded 5' primer, a J-beta primer mix was included in a second PCR lasting roughly 6 to 12 cycles. A single record per CDR3 protein comes from TCRdb applying MiXCR to the 5' RACE reads. Among about 1.6 million distinct CDR3 sequences listed, roughly 32% were seen once. The CDR3 contains 13 residues. Trimming pared 5 bases from V and 0 bases from J, leaving 8 bases between. Germline V lookup: CDR1 SGDLS, CDR2 YYNGEE. The clonotype originates from a woman younger than 45 in good health. The sequenced sample was blood. The rearrangement links TRBV9 to TRBJ1-1; D unresolved. CDR3 nucleotide sequence: TGTGCCAGCAGAGACGAACTGAACACTGAAGCTTTCTTT. Translated, it gives CASRDELNTEAFF.